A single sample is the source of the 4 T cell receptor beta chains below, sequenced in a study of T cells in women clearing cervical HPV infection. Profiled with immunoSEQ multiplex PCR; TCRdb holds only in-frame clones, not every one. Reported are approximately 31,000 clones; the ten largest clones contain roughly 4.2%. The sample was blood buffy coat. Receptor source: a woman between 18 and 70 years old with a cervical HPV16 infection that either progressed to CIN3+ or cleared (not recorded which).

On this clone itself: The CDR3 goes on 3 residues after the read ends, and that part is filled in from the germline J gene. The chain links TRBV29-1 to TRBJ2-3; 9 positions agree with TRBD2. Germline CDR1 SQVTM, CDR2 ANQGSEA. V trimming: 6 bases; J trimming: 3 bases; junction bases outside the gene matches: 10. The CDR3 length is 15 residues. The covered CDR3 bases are TGCAGCGTCCTTGGGGGCCTAGCGGGAACAGATACG. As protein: CSVLGGLAGTDT. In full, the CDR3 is CSVLGGLAGTDTQYF.

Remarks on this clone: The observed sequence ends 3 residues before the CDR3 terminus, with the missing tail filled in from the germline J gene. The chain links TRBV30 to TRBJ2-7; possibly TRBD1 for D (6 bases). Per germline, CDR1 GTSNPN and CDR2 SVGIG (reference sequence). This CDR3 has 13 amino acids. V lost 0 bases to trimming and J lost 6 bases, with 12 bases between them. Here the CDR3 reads CAWSVQGWGEQYF. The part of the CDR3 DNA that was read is TGTGCCTGGAGTGTACAGGGCTGGGGCGAG.

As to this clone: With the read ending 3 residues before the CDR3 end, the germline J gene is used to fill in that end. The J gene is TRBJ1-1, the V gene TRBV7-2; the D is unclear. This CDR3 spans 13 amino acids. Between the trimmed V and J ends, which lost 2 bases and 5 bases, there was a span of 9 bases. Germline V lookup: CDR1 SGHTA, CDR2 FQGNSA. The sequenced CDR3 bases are TGTGCCAGCAGCTTATGGGCTTGGACTGAA. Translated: CASSLWAWTE. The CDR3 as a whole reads CASSLWAWTEAFF.

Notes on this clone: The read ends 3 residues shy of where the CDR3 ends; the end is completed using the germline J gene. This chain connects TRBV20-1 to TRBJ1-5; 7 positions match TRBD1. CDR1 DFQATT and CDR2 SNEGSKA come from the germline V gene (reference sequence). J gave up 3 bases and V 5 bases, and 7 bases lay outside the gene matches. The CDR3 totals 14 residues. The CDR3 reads CSASRGKINQPQHF. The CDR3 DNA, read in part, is TGCAGTGCTTCCAGGGGGAAAATCAATCAGCCC.